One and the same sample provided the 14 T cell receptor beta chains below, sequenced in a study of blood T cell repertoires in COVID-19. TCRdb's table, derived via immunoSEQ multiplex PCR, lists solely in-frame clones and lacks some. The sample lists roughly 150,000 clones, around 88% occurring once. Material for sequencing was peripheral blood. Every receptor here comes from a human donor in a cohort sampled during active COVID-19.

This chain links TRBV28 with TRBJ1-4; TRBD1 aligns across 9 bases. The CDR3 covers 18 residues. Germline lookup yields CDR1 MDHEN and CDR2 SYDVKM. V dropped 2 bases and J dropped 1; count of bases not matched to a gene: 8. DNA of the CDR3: TGTGCCAGCAGTTTACGACAGGGGGGGGTGGTAACTAATGAAAAACTGTTTTTT. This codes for CASSLRQGGVVTNEKLFF.

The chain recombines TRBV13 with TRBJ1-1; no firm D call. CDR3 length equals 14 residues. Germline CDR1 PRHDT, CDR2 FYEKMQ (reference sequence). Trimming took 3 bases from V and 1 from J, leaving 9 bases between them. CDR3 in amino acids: CASSLGETNTEAFF. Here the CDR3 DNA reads TGTGCCAGCAGCTTGGGAGAAACGAACACTGAAGCTTTCTTT.

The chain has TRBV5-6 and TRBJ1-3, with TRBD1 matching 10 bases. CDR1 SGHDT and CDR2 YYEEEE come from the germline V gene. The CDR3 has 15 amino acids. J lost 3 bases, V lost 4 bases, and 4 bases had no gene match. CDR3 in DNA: TGTGCCAGCAGCGGGACAGGGGTTGGTGGAAACACCATATATTTT. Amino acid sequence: CASSGTGVGGNTIYF.

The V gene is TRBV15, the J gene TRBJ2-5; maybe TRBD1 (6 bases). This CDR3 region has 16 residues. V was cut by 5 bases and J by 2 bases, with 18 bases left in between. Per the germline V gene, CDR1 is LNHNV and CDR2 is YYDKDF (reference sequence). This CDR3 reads CATSPRTEWWQETQYF. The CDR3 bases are TGTGCCACCAGCCCCCGGACAGAATGGTGGCAAGAGACCCAGTACTTC.

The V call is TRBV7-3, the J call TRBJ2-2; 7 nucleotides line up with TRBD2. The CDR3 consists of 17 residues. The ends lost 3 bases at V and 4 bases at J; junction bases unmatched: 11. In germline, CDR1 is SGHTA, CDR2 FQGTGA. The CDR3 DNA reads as TGTGCCAGCAGCTTGAAGGGAGGGCCCTCCAGCACCGGGGAGCTGTTTTTT. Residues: CASSLKGGPSSTGELFF.

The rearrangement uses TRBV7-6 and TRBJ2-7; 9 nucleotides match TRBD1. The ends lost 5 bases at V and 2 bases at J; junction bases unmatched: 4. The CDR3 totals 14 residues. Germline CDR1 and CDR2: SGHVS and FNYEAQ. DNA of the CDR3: TGTGCCAGCAGCACCGGGACAGGGCCCTACGAGCAGTACTTC. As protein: CASSTGTGPYEQYF.

The CDR3, as DNA: TGTGCCAGTAGTATAGTCCTCGGGGGGGCGCGTCAAGAGACCCAGTACTTC. It translates to CASSIVLGGARQETQYF. The rearrangement links TRBV19 to TRBJ2-5; 8 bases align to TRBD2. Looked up from germline, CDR1 is LNHDA and CDR2 is SQIVND (reference sequence). V lost 1 base to trimming and J lost 2 bases; unmatched junction nucleotides: 9. The length of the CDR3 is 17 residues.

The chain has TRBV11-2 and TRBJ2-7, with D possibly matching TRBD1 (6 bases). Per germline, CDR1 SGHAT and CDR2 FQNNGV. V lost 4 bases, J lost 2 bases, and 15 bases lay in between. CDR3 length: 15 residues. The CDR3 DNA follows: TGTGCCAGCAGCTCGACCGGGACACGTCCCTACGAGCAGTACTTC. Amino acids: CASSSTGTRPYEQYF.

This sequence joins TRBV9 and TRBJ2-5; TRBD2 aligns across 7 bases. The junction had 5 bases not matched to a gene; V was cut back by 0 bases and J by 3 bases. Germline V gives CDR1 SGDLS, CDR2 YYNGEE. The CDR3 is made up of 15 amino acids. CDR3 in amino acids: CASSVAGGSEETQYF. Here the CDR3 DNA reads TGTGCCAGCAGCGTAGCTGGCGGGAGTGAAGAGACCCAGTACTTC. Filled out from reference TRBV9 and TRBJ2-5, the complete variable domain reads DSGVTQTPKHLITATGQRVTLRCSPRSGDLSVYWYQQSLDQGLQFLIQYYNGEERAKGNILERFSAQQFPDLHSELNLSSLELGDSALYFCASSVAGGSEETQYFGPGTRLLVL.

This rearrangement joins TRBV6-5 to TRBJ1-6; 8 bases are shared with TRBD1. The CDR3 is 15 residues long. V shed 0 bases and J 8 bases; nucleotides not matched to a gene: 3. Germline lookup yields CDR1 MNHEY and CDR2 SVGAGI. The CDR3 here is CASSYSQGGYSPLHF. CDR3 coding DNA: TGTGCCAGCAGTTACTCACAGGGGGGATATTCACCCCTCCACTTT.

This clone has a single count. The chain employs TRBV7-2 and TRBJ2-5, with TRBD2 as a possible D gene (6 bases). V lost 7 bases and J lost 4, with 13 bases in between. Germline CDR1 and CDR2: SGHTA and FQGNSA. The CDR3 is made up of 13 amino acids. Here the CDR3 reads CASNLFGGETQYF. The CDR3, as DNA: TGTGCCAGCAACCTTTTCGGGGGAGAGACCCAGTACTTC. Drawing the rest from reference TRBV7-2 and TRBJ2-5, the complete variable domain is GAGVSQSPSNKVTEKGKDVELRCDPISGHTALYWYRQSLGQGLEFLIYFQGNSAPDKSGLPSDRFSAERTGGSVSTLTIQRTQQEDSAVYLCASNLFGGETQYFGPGTRLLVL.

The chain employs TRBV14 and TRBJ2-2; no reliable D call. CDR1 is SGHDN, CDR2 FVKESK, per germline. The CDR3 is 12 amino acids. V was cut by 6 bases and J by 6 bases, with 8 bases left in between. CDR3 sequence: CASRNPAGELFF. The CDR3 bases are TGTGCCAGCAGGAATCCGGCCGGGGAGCTGTTTTTT.

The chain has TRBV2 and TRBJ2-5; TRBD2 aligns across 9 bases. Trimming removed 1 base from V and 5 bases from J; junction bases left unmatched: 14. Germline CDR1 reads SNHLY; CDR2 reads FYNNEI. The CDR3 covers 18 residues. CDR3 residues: CASSEGLAGRSIFETQYF. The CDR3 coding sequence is TGTGCCAGCAGTGAAGGGCTAGCGGGGAGGTCGATCTTTGAGACCCAGTACTTC.

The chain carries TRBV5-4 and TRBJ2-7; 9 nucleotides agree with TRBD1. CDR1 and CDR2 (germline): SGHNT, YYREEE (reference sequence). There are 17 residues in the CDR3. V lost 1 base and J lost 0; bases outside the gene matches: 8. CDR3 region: CASSLYNGTGSSYEQYF. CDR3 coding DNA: TGTGCCAGCAGCTTGTATAATGGGACAGGGAGCTCCTACGAGCAGTACTTC.